A selection of T cell receptor beta chains follows, all from one sample in a study of T-cell reconstitution after alpha-beta-depleted transplantation in children. TCRdb called the PCR reads again in MiXCR, with one record for every CDR3 protein. The table shows about 130,000 distinct CDR3 sequences, with about 9.6% occurring only once. Sequenced here: PBMCs, mostly from graft donor cells, sampled 180 days after TCRalphabeta/CD19-depleted stem cell transplant. The receptors here all came from a girl under three years old who had a stem cell transplant for combined immunodeficiency, so the T cells may come from the graft donor. Each CDR3 is given with its conserved first and last residue. The D gene is left open where the match is weak. Clone size, where shown, is once, few, many, or a class for clones that have expanded.

D gene,clone size,J gene,V gene,CDR3 DNA,CDR3 protein
.,.,TRBJ2-3,TRBV12-3/TRBV12-4,TGTGCCAGCAGTTTTACGGCGCAGGGCACAGATACGCAGTATTTT,CASSFTAQGTDTQYF
.,few,TRBJ2-7,TRBV29-1,TGCAGCGTTGGACAGGACTACGAGCAGTACTTC,CSVGQDYEQYF
.,few,TRBJ2-3,TRBV20-1,TGCAGTGCTCCCCCCGGACAGTGGGTTACAGATACGCAGTATTTT,CSAPPGQWVTDTQYF
.,.,TRBJ2-1,TRBV21-1,TGTGGAAAGAGTAGACTCCCTAGCTCCTACAATGAGCAGTTCTTC,CGKSRLPSSYNEQFF
.,.,TRBJ1-3,TRBV7-8,TGTGCCAGCAGCTTAGTTATGAGGGCGTGGGGAAACACCATATATTTT,CASSLVMRAWGNTIYF
.,few,TRBJ2-3,TRBV18,TGTGCCAGCTCTACCATGTCAGGATCGCCAGATACGCAGTATTTT,CASSTMSGSPDTQYF
.,.,TRBJ2-4,TRBV12-3/TRBV12-4,TGTGCCAGCAGTTCGCGACAGAGAAACATTCAGTACTTC,CASSSRQRNIQYF
TRBD2,.,TRBJ2-1,TRBV12-3/TRBV12-4,TGTGCCAGCAGACCTAGCGGGAGCGACCACAATGAGCAGTTCTTC,CASRPSGSDHNEQFF
TRBD2,few,TRBJ2-7,TRBV10-3,TGTGCCATCACTAGCGGGCCCTACGAGCAGTACTTC,CAITSGPYEQYF
.,.,TRBJ2-5,TRBV7-8,TGTGCCAGCAGCCCCAAAAGACTTCGAGAGACCCAGTACTTC,CASSPKRLRETQYF
TRBD2,.,TRBJ2-1,TRBV18,TGTGCCAGCTCACCAGTCCCGGGACTAGAACGTACGTACAATGAGCAGTTCTTC,CASSPVPGLERTYNEQFF
.,.,TRBJ1-1,TRBV28,TGTGCCAGCAGTTTTGCAGGGGCCGGGGGAGCTTTCTTT,CASSFAGAGGAFF
TRBD1,.,TRBJ1-2,TRBV2,TGTGCCAGCAGTGGGGGCCCTACCGGGACAGGGCTCTATGGCTACACCTTC,CASSGGPTGTGLYGYTF
.,many,TRBJ2-7,TRBV7-9,TGTGCCAGCAGCTTGGAACAGACTATCTACGAGCAGTACTTC,CASSLEQTIYEQYF
.,.,TRBJ2-5,TRBV7-2,TGTGCCAGCAGCCCCGGACGTGCACAAGAGACCCAGTACTTC,CASSPGRAQETQYF
TRBD1,.,TRBJ1-2,TRBV12-3/TRBV12-4,TGTGCCAGCAGTCCCCCCCGGACAGGGATCGGTGGCTACACCTTC,CASSPPRTGIGGYTF
.,.,TRBJ1-6,TRBV5-5,TGTGCCAGCAGCTTGTGGGGAACCTATAATTCACCCCTCCACTTT,CASSLWGTYNSPLHF
TRBD1,few,TRBJ1-1,TRBV11-1,TGTGCCAGCAGCTGGACAGGTTTTTACACTGAAGCTTTCTTT,CASSWTGFYTEAFF
.,many,TRBJ1-5,TRBV19,TGTGCCACCTCAGGTTATAGCAATCAGCCCCAGCATTTT,CATSGYSNQPQHF
TRBD1,many,TRBJ1-5,TRBV20-1,TGCAGTGCTAATCGGGACAGAAATCAGCCCCAGCATTTT,CSANRDRNQPQHF
.,.,TRBJ2-1,TRBV27,TGTGCCAGCAGTTTCAAACAGGGATGGAATGAGCAGTTCTTC,CASSFKQGWNEQFF
TRBD1,.,TRBJ2-2,TRBV23-1,TGCGCCAGCAGTCAATCGAGGGGTCGACAGGGGAACACCGGGGAGCTGTTTTTT,CASSQSRGRQGNTGELFF
TRBD1,.,TRBJ1-4,TRBV29-1,TGCAGCGCCCTCCGGGACAGGCCGAATGAAAAACTGTTTTTT,CSALRDRPNEKLFF
.,few,TRBJ2-1,TRBV6-5,TGTGCCAGCAGTCCATTGGGCAATGAGCAGTTCTTC,CASSPLGNEQFF
.,few,TRBJ1-1,TRBV28,TGTGCCAGCAGTTACACAGCACCTAACACTGAAGCTTTCTTT,CASSYTAPNTEAFF
.,few,TRBJ2-7,TRBV7-2,TGTGCCAGCAGCTTAGTGGGACACTCCTACGAGCAGTACTTC,CASSLVGHSYEQYF
TRBD1,many,TRBJ1-5,TRBV12-3/TRBV12-4,TGTGCCAGCAGATCCCTAGACAGGGGGCAAAATCAGCCCCAGCATTTT,CASRSLDRGQNQPQHF
.,.,TRBJ2-5,TRBV20-1,TGCAGTGCTAGAAAACAAGAGACCCAGTACTTC,CSARKQETQYF
.,few,TRBJ2-7,TRBV20-1,TGCAGTGCTAGCTCGGGGGAGCAGTACTTC,CSASSGEQYF
TRBD1,.,TRBJ1-1,TRBV5-1,TGCGCCAGCAGCTTGAACAGGGGGCGCGGCACTGAAGCTTTCTTT,CASSLNRGRGTEAFF
.,.,TRBJ2-6,TRBV15,TGTGCCACCAGCAGAGATGGGGGCTCTGGGGCCAACGTCCTGACTTTC,CATSRDGGSGANVLTF
.,few,TRBJ1-2,TRBV20-1,TGCAGTGGTAGGGCTGGCTATGGCTACACCTTC,CSGRAGYGYTF
.,many,TRBJ2-7,TRBV5-1,TGCGCCAGCAGCCCCGCTGCACAGGGAGGCTACGAGCAGTACTTC,CASSPAAQGGYEQYF
TRBD1,many,TRBJ2-3,TRBV5-1,TGCGCCAGCAGCTCCAGGACAGGGAGCACAGATACGCAGTATTTT,CASSSRTGSTDTQYF
TRBD1,few,TRBJ2-3,TRBV7-3,TGTGCCAGCAGCGCCGGGACAGGGTGGTCAGATACGCAGTATTTT,CASSAGTGWSDTQYF
.,.,TRBJ2-5,TRBV7-2,TGTGCCAGCAGCTTAAGGGCAGGGCTAGAGACCCAGTACTTC,CASSLRAGLETQYF
TRBD2,many,TRBJ2-1,TRBV7-3,TGTGCCAGCAGCTACGGGGGGAGTGAGCAGTTCTTC,CASSYGGSEQFF